Shown below are 23 T cell receptor beta chains from a single sample sequenced in a study of molecular identifiers for immune sequencing clone quantification. TCRdb fed the PCR reads into MiXCR, producing one record per CDR3 protein. In the table there are 490,000 or so distinct CDR3 sequences, about a fifth of which are singletons. Input material: naive CD8+ T cells from blood, with Jurkat cell RNA spiked in. Subset: FACS-sorted CD8+CD4-CCR7+CD45RA+ naive T cells. The receptors stem from a human donor in good health. Some libraries in this study had Jurkat cell RNA spiked in.

The chain employs TRBV7-9 and TRBJ1-2; tentative D call: TRBD1 (5 bases). The CDR3 loop spans 16 amino acids. Trimming took off 5 bases at V and 2 bases at J, with 18 bases between the two ends. CDR1 SEHNR and CDR2 FQNEAQ come from the germline V gene (reference sequence). As DNA, the CDR3 is TGTGCCAGCAGCAGGACCGAGACAGAAAGGAACTATGGCTACACCTTC. This codes for CASSRTETERNYGYTF.

J is TRBJ2-5 and V is TRBV12-3 or TRBV12-4, with 8 bases aligning to TRBD1. There are 13 residues in the CDR3. Unmatched junction bases numbered 4, after V lost 5 bases and J lost 5 bases. CDR3 DNA sequence: TGTGCCAGCAGTCCAGGGGGCGTGGAGACCCAGTACTTC. Translating gives CASSPGGVETQYF.

This clonotype came up a few times. Here the CDR3 reads CASSQDRGQIYEQYF. The CDR3 bases are TGCGCCAGCAGCCAAGATAGGGGGCAGATCTACGAGCAGTACTTC. The chain carries TRBV4-3 and TRBJ2-7; TRBD1 matches at 7 bases. Looked up from germline, CDR1 is LGHNA and CDR2 is YSLEER. The CDR3 has 15 residues. The ends lost 0 bases at V and 3 bases at J; junction bases unmatched: 5.

The table lists this clonotype with many counts. This chain joins TRBV19 and TRBJ2-7; 7 bases are shared with TRBD2. This CDR3 is 15 amino acids long. J gave up 2 bases and V 3 bases, and 7 bases lay outside the gene matches. The germline gives CDR1 LNHDA, CDR2 SQIVND (reference sequence). The CDR3 sequence: CASSMGREATYEQYF. The CDR3 DNA reads as TGTGCCAGTAGTATGGGGAGGGAAGCTACCTACGAGCAGTACTTC.

V is TRBV27 and J is TRBJ1-2; TRBD1 is a possible D gene (6 bases). Looked up from germline, CDR1 is MNHEY and CDR2 is SMNVEV (reference sequence). V lost 3 bases, J lost 8 bases, and 19 bases lay in between. This CDR3 has 15 residues. Here the CDR3 reads CASSFGPLTGGGYTF. CDR3 in DNA: TGTGCCAGCAGTTTTGGCCCGCTGACAGGCGGCGGCTACACCTTC.

With regard to this clonotype: One end of the junction varies from germline; a read error may be responsible. V and J are TRBV5-6 and TRBJ1-4; D gene unclear. CDR1 and CDR2 (germline): SGHDT, YYEEEE. This CDR3 region has 15 residues. CDR3 nucleotides: TGTGCCGGCAGCACAGCCGGGGAGAGGATGGAAAAACTGTTTTTT. Translating it yields CAGSTAGERMEKLFF.

The rearrangement links TRBV4-3 to TRBJ2-3; tentatively, D is TRBD1 or TRBD2 (5 bases each). The V and J ends lost 0 bases and 5 bases respectively, with 12 bases between them. The germline V gene encodes CDR1 LGHNA and CDR2 YSLEER. The CDR3 extends over 15 amino acids. The CDR3 is CASSQDIGTQDTQYF. CDR3 DNA sequence: TGCGCCAGCAGCCAAGATATCGGGACCCAAGATACGCAGTATTTT.

DNA of the CDR3: TGCAGCGAGCTGACAACAGATGCCCAGTATTTT. The encoded protein is CSELTTDAQYF. The genes are TRBV29-1 and TRBJ2-3, with no clear D. CDR1 is SQVTM and CDR2 is ANQGSEA in the germline V gene. This CDR3 spans 11 amino acids. V lost 7 bases and J lost 12, with 17 bases in between.

As concerns this clonotype: This clone may be a read error of a much larger clone one base away. The rearrangement uses TRBV7-2 and TRBJ2-7; maybe TRBD1 (6 bases). The CDR3 has 14 amino acids. V lost 5 bases and J lost 6, with 17 bases in between. Germline V gives CDR1 SGHTA, CDR2 FQGNSA. The CDR3 bases are TGTGCCAGCAGCCAATCCTTTGGGGGCGGCGAGCAGTACTTC. It yields the protein CASSQSFGGGEQYF.

As for this clonotype: This may arise from a read error, as a much more abundant clone is one base away. The J gene is TRBJ1-6, the V gene TRBV7-2; TRBD1 might be the D (5 bases). Germline V gene sequence: CDR1 SGHTA, CDR2 FQGNSA. The ends were cut back, 5 bases at V and 0 bases at J, with 14 bases in the middle. The CDR3 is 17 residues long. CDR3 DNA sequence: TGTGCCAGCAGCCACAGGAGAAACTGCTCCTATAATTCACCCCTCCACTTT. Translation gives CASSHRRNCSYNSPLHF.

This clonotype was counted many times. The V gene is TRBV7-9, the J gene TRBJ2-7; D call uncertain. CDR1 SEHNR and CDR2 FQNEAQ come from the germline V gene (reference sequence). This CDR3 region has 12 residues. Trimming removed 10 bases from V and 4 bases from J, with 14 bases in between. CDR3 coding DNA: TGTGCCATTGAGCACAGAGAGTACGAGCAGTACTTC. Its protein is CAIEHREYEQYF.

This chain uses TRBV19 with TRBJ2-7; tentatively, D is TRBD1 or TRBD2 (5 bases each). The CDR3 consists of 13 residues. Trimming took 7 bases from V and 1 from J, leaving 11 bases between them. Germline loops: CDR1 LNHDA, CDR2 SQIVND (reference sequence). DNA for the CDR3: TGTGCCAGTACTAAGGGACCTTCCTACGAGCAGTACTTC. This codes for CASTKGPSYEQYF.

This clonotype turned up a few times. CDR3 sequence: CASSLVLAGTETQYF. The DNA for the CDR3 is TGCGCCAGCAGCCTTGTACTAGCGGGGACAGAGACCCAGTACTTC. The chain carries TRBV4-1 and TRBJ2-5; 10 bases are a match to TRBD2. The V and J ends lost 4 bases and 4 bases, in that order; junction bases with no gene match: 6. The CDR3 runs to 15 residues. From germline, CDR1 is MGHRA and CDR2 YSYEKL.

Details on this clonotype: Since a much larger clone is just one base distant, this may be a read error. The chain carries TRBV4-1 and TRBJ1-1; TRBD1 is a possible D gene (6 bases). V dropped 4 bases and J dropped 6 bases, with 21 bases sitting between them. Per germline, CDR1 MGHRA and CDR2 YSYEKL. The CDR3 loop spans 16 amino acids. The CDR3 DNA is TGCGCCAGCAGCCTGGGGGCTTTTTTTGTTTCTCCTGAAGCTTTCTTT. Amino acid sequence: CASSLGAFFVSPEAFF.

This rearrangement joins TRBV6-2 or TRBV6-3 to TRBJ2-7; no definite D call. Trimming took 6 bases from V and 5 from J, leaving 20 bases between them. The CDR3 loop spans 15 amino acids. The germline gives CDR1 MNHEY, CDR2 SVGEGT. CDR3 sequence: CASSATVSLVHEQYF. CDR3 nucleotides: TGTGCCAGCAGCGCTACAGTATCCCTCGTGCACGAGCAGTACTTC.

About this clonotype itself: A read error may explain this, as a much larger clone is one base away. CDR3 protein: CASSQAPAPYGYTF. As DNA, the CDR3 is TGCGCCAGCAGCCAAGCTCCAGCTCCCTATGGCTACACCTTC. The rearrangement links TRBV4-1 to TRBJ1-2, with D uncertain. CDR1 and CDR2 (germline): MGHRA, YSYEKL. This CDR3 region has 14 residues. Trimming removed 1 base at V and 4 bases at J, with 10 bases between.

This clonotype occurred many times. The rearrangement uses TRBV29-1 and TRBJ1-1, with D hard to call. CDR3 length: 14 amino acids. V was trimmed by 3 bases and J by 0 bases, leaving 11 bases between them. Germline V CDR1 and CDR2: SQVTM, ANQGSEA. CDR3 bases: TGCAGCGTTGAGGTGGCCCTTCTGAACACTGAAGCTTTCTTT. Translation: CSVEVALLNTEAFF. Filled out from reference TRBV29-1 and TRBJ1-1, the complete variable domain reads SAVISQKPSRDICQRGTSLTIQCQVDSQVTMMFWYRQQPGQSLTLIATANQGSEATYESGFVIDKFPISRPNLTFSTLTVSNMSPEDSSIYLCSVEVALLNTEAFFGQGTRLTVV.

This clonotype occurred many times. The rearrangement links TRBV7-9 to TRBJ2-3; 14 bases agree with TRBD2. This CDR3 has 16 amino acids. Germline V gene data show CDR1 as SEHNR and CDR2 as FQNEAQ (reference sequence). The V gene end was trimmed by 8 bases and the J gene end by 2 bases; junction bases not matched to a gene: 6. The CDR3 DNA is TGTGCCAGCTCCGGGACTAGCGGGAGAGACACAGATACGCAGTATTTT. Translation gives CASSGTSGRDTDTQYF. The variable domain in full, with the rest retrieved from reference TRBV7-9 and TRBJ2-3, is DTGVSQNPRHKITKRGQNVTFRCDPISEHNRLYWYRQTLGQGPEFLTYFQNEAQLEKSRLLSDRFSAERPKGSFSTLEIQRTEQGDSAMYLCASSGTSGRDTDTQYFGPGTRLTVL.

As for this clonotype: Just one base apart from a much larger clone, this may be a read error. Given the absence of the conserved phenylalanine or tryptophan at the CDR3 end, a read error is likely. The chain couples TRBV24-1 to TRBJ2-6, with D perhaps TRBD2 (6 bases). CDR1 and CDR2 (germline): KGHDR, SFDVKD. The CDR3 covers 16 residues. The V end was cut by 2 bases, the J end by 4 bases, with 11 bases between. The CDR3 reads CATSDSGGSGANVLTS. For the CDR3, the DNA is TGTGCCACCAGTGATTCCGGGGGTTCAGGGGCCAACGTCCTGACTTCC.

At least ten counts were recorded for this clonotype. The V call is TRBV6-5, the J call TRBJ2-5, with D possibly called TRBD1 or TRBD2 (5 bases each). V lost 4 bases and J 4 bases, leaving 13 bases between the germline ends. This CDR3 is 14 amino acids long. The germline CDR1 and CDR2 sequences are MNHEY and SVGAGI. DNA for the CDR3: TGTGCCAGCAGTTCGAGGGGAGAAGGAGAGACCCAGTACTTC. It yields the protein CASSSRGEGETQYF.

This chain connects TRBV7-9 to TRBJ2-7; D may match TRBD1 or TRBD2 (5 bases each). V dropped 5 bases and J dropped 2 bases, with 19 bases sitting between them. Per germline, CDR1 SEHNR and CDR2 FQNEAQ (reference sequence). The CDR3 has 16 residues. The CDR3 DNA is TGTGCCAGCAGCGCCCCCGGGACGGCTCTCACCTACGAGCAGTACTTC. It translates to CASSAPGTALTYEQYF.

This chain uses TRBV7-9 with TRBJ2-3, with D perhaps TRBD2 (5 bases). V was shortened by 7 bases and J by 3 bases, with 23 bases between the two germline ends. The CDR3 runs 17 residues. Germline V gene lookup returns CDR1 SEHNR and CDR2 FQNEAQ (reference sequence). The CDR3 protein is CASTNRVGLLETDTQYF. The CDR3, as DNA: TGTGCCAGCACCAATAGGGTAGGACTCTTGGAGACAGATACGCAGTATTTT.

Many counts were recorded for this clonotype. V and J are TRBV4-1 and TRBJ1-1, with D tentatively TRBD1 (6 bases). The germline CDR1 and CDR2 sequences are MGHRA and YSYEKL. The germline V and J ends were trimmed by 1 base and 2 bases, with 8 bases remaining between them. The CDR3 length is 14 residues. CDR3 DNA: TGCGCCAGCAGCCAAGTGACAGGCAACACTGAAGCTTTCTTT. Encoded protein: CASSQVTGNTEAFF.